Sequencing of this TCR beta chain was carried out in a study of CD8+ T cells in alopecia areata. Broader study findings: Normal scalp showed lower clonality than lesional scalp, especially alopecia totalis/universalis. Many expanded lesional clones persisted during tofacitinib (in both scalp and blood). Sharing of TCR sequences between patients (possibly for HLA-related reasons) was less clear than in mice.

Per germline, CDR1 SGHTA and CDR2 FQGNSA. Trimming stripped 3 bases from V and 11 bases from J, with 10 bases between. The CDR3 consists of 11 residues. In the case of this clone: Its antigen is unidentified.

The treatment was: oral pan-JAK inhibitor, 5-10 mg twice daily. cDNA serving as the sequencing template came from extracted, reverse transcribed RNA. Produced via immunoSEQ multiplex PCR; TCRdb's table is partial and in-frame only. The profile shows about 210,000 clones, around 65% of them singletons. The sequences come from CD4+ T cells sorted from blood, collected at week 4, from a patient treated with tofacitinib. The chain joins TRBV7-2 to TRBJ1-1; D not resolved. The receptor's source is a human donor with alopecia areata. The CDR3 region has the DNA TGTGCCAGCAGCTTGGCACTGCGGGCTTTCTTT. This translates into CASSLALRAFF.